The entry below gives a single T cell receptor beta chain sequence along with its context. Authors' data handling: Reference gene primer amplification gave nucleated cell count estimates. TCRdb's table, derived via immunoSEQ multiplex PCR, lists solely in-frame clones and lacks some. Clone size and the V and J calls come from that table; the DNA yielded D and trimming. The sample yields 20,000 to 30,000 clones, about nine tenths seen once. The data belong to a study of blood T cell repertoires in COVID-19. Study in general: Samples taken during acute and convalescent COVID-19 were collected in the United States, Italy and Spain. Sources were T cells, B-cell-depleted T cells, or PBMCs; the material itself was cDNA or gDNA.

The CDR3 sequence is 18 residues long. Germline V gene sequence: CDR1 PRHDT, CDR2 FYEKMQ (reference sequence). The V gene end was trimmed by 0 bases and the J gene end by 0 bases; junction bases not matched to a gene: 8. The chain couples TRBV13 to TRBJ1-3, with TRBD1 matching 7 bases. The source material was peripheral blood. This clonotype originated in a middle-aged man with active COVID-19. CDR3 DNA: TGTGCCAGCAGCTTAGGGGGACAGAGAATAACCTCTGGAAACACCATATATTTT. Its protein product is CASSLGGQRITSGNTIYF.